Described below is a single T cell receptor beta chain sequence and its context. The method was immunoSEQ multiplex PCR; TCRdb's version includes in-frame clones alone and lacks a portion of them. The sample carries around 34,000 clones, roughly 90% recorded once. The data stem from a study of T cell changes during pregnancy in multiple sclerosis. Per germline, CDR1 MNHNY and CDR2 SVGAGI (reference sequence). The CDR3 loop spans 14 amino acids. V shed 1 base and J shed 3 bases, with 9 bases lying between them. The sequencing used CD8+ T cells from peripheral blood mononuclear cells, collected after pregnancy. The source of this sequence is a female donor with multiple sclerosis, enrolled in a pregnancy study. This chain connects TRBV6-6 to TRBJ1-1; D possibly corresponds to TRBD1 (5 bases). The CDR3 nucleotides read TGTGCCAGCAGTTACTTAGGGGAGGACACTGAAGCTTTCTTT. Translated, it gives CASSYLGEDTEAFF.